These 31 T cell receptor beta chains were sequenced from one sample in a study of T cell clusters in autoimmune cytopenias. TRB was amplified from roughly 270 ng of peripheral blood genomic DNA per sample. One tube held mixed TRB-A and TRB-B primer pools for touch-down PCR. Following a re-call of the multiplex PCR reads, TCRdb has one entry per CDR3 protein and lacks DNA. This sample's clone table lists 9,500 to 12,000 distinct CDR3 sequences. This sample also appeared in a second study, on T cell repertoires in aging, cancer and after chemotherapy.

Material: peripheral blood. The receptors come from a human donor in good health.

The chain carries TRBV30 and TRBJ1-1. The CDR3 contains 11 residues. Looked up from germline, CDR1 is GTSNPN and CDR2 is SVGIG (reference sequence). The CDR3 sequence: CAWPPNTEAFF.

The CDR3 here is CASSYGGRGNEKLFF. The chain is built from TRBV6-5 and TRBJ1-4; with no DNA, the TCRdb D assignment of TRBD1 cannot be verified. This CDR3 contains 15 residues. CDR1 is MNHEY and CDR2 is SVGAGI in the germline V gene.

V gene TRBV24-1 combines with J gene TRBJ2-7; with no DNA, the TCRdb D assignment of TRBD1 cannot be verified. Per the germline V gene, CDR1 is KGHDR and CDR2 is SFDVKD. This CDR3 has 15 residues. CDR3 amino acids: CASSVGPDRVYEQYF.

The chain has TRBV19 and TRBJ2-1; the TRBD2 assignment by TCRdb is unverifiable without DNA. The CDR3 covers 15 residues. Per germline, CDR1 LNHDA and CDR2 SQIVND (reference sequence). The CDR3 sequence: CATGGRTSGYNEQFF. The full variable domain, in which reference TRBV19 and TRBJ2-1 provide the parts outside the CDR3, is DGGITQSPKYLFRKEGQNVTLSCEQNLNHDAMYWYRQDPGQGLRLIYYSQIVNDFQKGDIAEGYSVSREKKESFPLTVTSAQKNPTAFYLCATGGRTSGYNEQFFGPGTRLTVL.

The rearrangement joins TRBV18 to TRBJ2-1; the D call of TRBD1 rests on TCRdb alone, since no DNA is present to check it. The length of the CDR3 is 16 residues. Germline V gives CDR1 KGHSH, CDR2 LQKENI. The CDR3 reads CASSPFDPGIYNEQFF.

Considering frequency, this clonotype is medium-sized. The V and J genes are TRBV12-3 or TRBV12-4 and TRBJ2-7. The CDR3 runs 14 residues. The CDR3: CASSLAGASYEQYF.

V is TRBV15 and J is TRBJ1-6; the D gene TCRdb calls, TRBD1, cannot be checked with no DNA. Germline lookup yields CDR1 LNHNV and CDR2 YYDKDF (reference sequence). This CDR3 is 15 amino acids long. CDR3 in amino acids: CATSRGTGDNSPLHF.

The CDR3 spells CATSRQRVAEAFF. The genes are TRBV15 and TRBJ1-1. The CDR3 runs to 13 residues. Germline V gene data show CDR1 as LNHNV and CDR2 as YYDKDF (reference sequence).

This rearrangement joins TRBV5-4 to TRBJ2-7; the TCRdb call, TRBD1, lacks DNA for checking. This CDR3 spans 16 amino acids. Per germline, CDR1 SGHNT and CDR2 YYREEE (reference sequence). The CDR3 here is CASSSDRLRTSYEQYF.

The rearrangement links TRBV12-3 or TRBV12-4 to TRBJ2-7; without DNA, the TCRdb call of TRBD1 cannot be checked. The CDR3 is 14 amino acids. CDR3: CASRGQGASYEQYF.

The V and J genes are TRBV18 and TRBJ2-7. The CDR3 contains 15 residues. In germline, CDR1 is KGHSH, CDR2 LQKENI. The CDR3 here is CASSPRREQGGEQYF.

The chain has TRBV19 and TRBJ2-7. Germline-derived CDR1 and CDR2 are LNHDA and SQIVND (reference sequence). The CDR3 loop spans 14 amino acids. CDR3 sequence reads: CASSIQQGPYEQYF.

This sequence joins TRBV18 and TRBJ2-5; lacking DNA, the TRBD1 call made by TCRdb goes unchecked. Germline V lookup: CDR1 KGHSH, CDR2 LQKENI. The CDR3 length is 13 residues. The CDR3 sequence is CASSHGTEETQYF.

The chain joins TRBV18 to TRBJ2-5; lacking DNA, the TRBD1 call made by TCRdb goes unchecked. CDR3 length equals 17 residues. In germline, CDR1 is KGHSH, CDR2 LQKENI. The CDR3 reads CASSPTGQYRAEETQYF.

V and J are TRBV5-1 and TRBJ2-1; there is no DNA to check the TCRdb D call of TRBD1. From germline, CDR1 is SGHRS and CDR2 YFSETQ. The CDR3 covers 15 residues. The CDR3 loop reads CASSLVDRRADEQFF. The full variable domain, its missing parts supplied by reference TRBV5-1 and TRBJ2-1, is KAGVTQTPRYLIKTRGQQVTLSCSPISGHRSVSWYQQTPGQGLQFLFEYFSETQRNKGNFPGRFSGRQFSNSRSEMNVSTLELGDSALYLCASSLVDRRADEQFFGPGTRLTVL.

The chain joins TRBV30 to TRBJ2-1; the TCRdb D gene call, TRBD1, has no DNA to confirm it. The CDR3 is 11 residues long. Germline assignment: CDR1 GTSNPN and CDR2 SVGIG (reference sequence). Here the CDR3 reads CAWSGRDEQFF.

The genes are TRBV6-5 and TRBJ2-6. The germline gives CDR1 MNHEY, CDR2 SVGAGI. CDR3 length equals 17 residues. The CDR3 region is CASSAVASSSGANVLTF.

The chain is built from TRBV27 and TRBJ2-3. Germline values: CDR1 MNHEY, CDR2 SMNVEV (reference sequence). The CDR3 is 15 residues long. CDR3 protein: CASSLSTISTDTQYF.

This clonotype shows up as medium-sized by frequency. The chain has TRBV12-3 or TRBV12-4 and TRBJ2-2; with no DNA, the TCRdb D assignment of TRBD1 cannot be verified. CDR3 length equals 14 residues. CDR3 sequence reads: CASSGGTDTGELFF.

The chain employs TRBV19 and TRBJ1-2; TCRdb's D call, TRBD1, is unchecked because there is no DNA. The CDR3 has 13 residues. Germline CDR1 reads LNHDA; CDR2 reads SQIVND (reference sequence). The CDR3 reads CASSISDSYGYTF.

V and J are TRBV28 and TRBJ2-1; TCRdb names TRBD1, which stays unverified in the absence of DNA. The CDR3 extends over 14 amino acids. Germline CDR1 reads MDHEN; CDR2 reads SYDVKM. The CDR3 region is CAGGRDGPLNEQFF.

Considering frequency, this clonotype is medium-sized (0.01 to 0.1%). This sequence joins TRBV5-4 and TRBJ1-2. From germline, CDR1 is SGHNT and CDR2 YYREEE (reference sequence). The length of the CDR3 is 14 residues. The CDR3 protein is CASSLDGEEYGYTF.

The chain has TRBV19 and TRBJ2-3; checking the TCRdb D call of TRBD2 is not possible without DNA. From germline, CDR1 is LNHDA and CDR2 SQIVND (reference sequence). The CDR3 is 15 amino acids. CDR3 in amino acids: CASSTQTRSTDTQYF.

The chain is built from TRBV6-5 and TRBJ2-2; TCRdb reports TRBD2, a call that lacks DNA to check it against. Germline V gives CDR1 MNHEY, CDR2 SVGAGI. This CDR3 has 15 amino acids. This chain's CDR3 is CASSLAGGNTGELFF.

The rearrangement links TRBV5-4 to TRBJ1-1. The CDR3 length is 11 residues. Germline V lookup: CDR1 SGHNT, CDR2 YYREEE (reference sequence). CDR3: CASSWGTEAFF.

This chain uses TRBV5-3 with TRBJ1-6. TRBV5-3 carries the ORF label, with uncertain function. The CDR3 consists of 15 residues. The CDR3 loop reads CARGGSSPGNSPLHF.

Considering frequency, this clonotype is large. This chain uses TRBV6-5 with TRBJ2-2; TCRdb names TRBD1, which stays unverified in the absence of DNA. This CDR3 is 14 amino acids long. Germline-derived CDR1 and CDR2 are MNHEY and SVGAGI. This chain's CDR3 is CASSPQSLTGELFF.

The gene calls are TRBV7-9 and TRBJ2-2. Per germline, CDR1 SEHNR and CDR2 FQNEAQ (reference sequence). This CDR3 contains 15 residues. CDR3 protein: CASSGPNRNTGELFF.

V usage is TRBV6-5 and J usage is TRBJ1-1; TCRdb reports TRBD1, a call that lacks DNA to check it against. The CDR3 totals 15 residues. Germline loops: CDR1 MNHEY, CDR2 SVGAGI. CDR3 residues: CASSSGGRGDTEAFF.

The V gene is TRBV6-5, the J gene TRBJ2-7; absent DNA, TCRdb's TRBD2 call cannot be checked. CDR3 length: 15 amino acids. Germline CDR1 and CDR2: MNHEY and SVGAGI. The CDR3 sequence is CASSKSLAGAYEQYF.

The chain couples TRBV19 to TRBJ1-1; TCRdb's assignment of TRBD1 cannot be checked, as there is no DNA. There are 14 residues in the CDR3. Germline values: CDR1 LNHDA, CDR2 SQIVND (reference sequence). This chain's CDR3 is CASTTGALRPEAFF.